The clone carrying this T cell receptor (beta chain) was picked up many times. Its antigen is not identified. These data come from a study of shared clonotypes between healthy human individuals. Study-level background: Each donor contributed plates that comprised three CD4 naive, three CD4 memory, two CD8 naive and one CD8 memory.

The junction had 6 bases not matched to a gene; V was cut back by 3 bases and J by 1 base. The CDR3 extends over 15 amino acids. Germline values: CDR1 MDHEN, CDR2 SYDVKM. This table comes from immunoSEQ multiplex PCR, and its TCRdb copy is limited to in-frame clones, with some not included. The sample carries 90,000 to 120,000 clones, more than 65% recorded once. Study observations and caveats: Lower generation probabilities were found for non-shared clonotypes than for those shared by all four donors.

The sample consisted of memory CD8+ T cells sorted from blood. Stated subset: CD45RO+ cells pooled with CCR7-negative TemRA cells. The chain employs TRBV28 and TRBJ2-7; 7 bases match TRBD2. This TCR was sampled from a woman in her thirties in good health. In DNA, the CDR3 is TGTGCCAGCAGTTTTTACGGGACTACATCCTACGAGCAGTACTTC. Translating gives CASSFYGTTSYEQYF. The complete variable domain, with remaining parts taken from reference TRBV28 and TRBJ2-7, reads DVKVTQSSRYLVKRTGEKVFLECVQDMDHENMFWYRQDPGLGLRLIYFSYDVKMKEKGDIPEGYSVSREKKERFSLILESASTNQTSMYLCASSFYGTTSYEQYFGPGTRLTVT.